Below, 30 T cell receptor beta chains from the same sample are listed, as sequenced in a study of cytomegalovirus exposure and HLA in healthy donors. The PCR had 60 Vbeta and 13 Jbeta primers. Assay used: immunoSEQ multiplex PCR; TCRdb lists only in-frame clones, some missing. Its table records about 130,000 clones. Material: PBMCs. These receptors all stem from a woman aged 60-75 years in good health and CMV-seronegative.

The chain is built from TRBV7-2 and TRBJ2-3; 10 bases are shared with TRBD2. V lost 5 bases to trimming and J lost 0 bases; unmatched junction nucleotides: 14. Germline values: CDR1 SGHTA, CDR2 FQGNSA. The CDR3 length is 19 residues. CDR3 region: CASSPRGLAGASSTDTQYF. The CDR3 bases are TGTGCCAGCAGCCCTCGGGGGCTAGCGGGGGCCTCTAGCACAGATACGCAGTATTTT.

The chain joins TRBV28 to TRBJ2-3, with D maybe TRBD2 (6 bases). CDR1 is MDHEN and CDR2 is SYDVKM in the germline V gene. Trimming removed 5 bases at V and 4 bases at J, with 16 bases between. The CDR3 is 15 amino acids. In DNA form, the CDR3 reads TGTGCCAGCAGTCCCTTCCGGGGGACTGCAGATACGCAGTATTTT. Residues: CASSPFRGTADTQYF.

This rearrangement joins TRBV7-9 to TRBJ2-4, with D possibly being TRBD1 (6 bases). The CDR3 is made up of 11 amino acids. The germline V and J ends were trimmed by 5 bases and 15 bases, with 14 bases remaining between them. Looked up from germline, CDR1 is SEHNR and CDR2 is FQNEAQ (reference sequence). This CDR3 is CASSEGQFGYF. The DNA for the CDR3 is TGTGCCAGCAGCGAGGGACAATTCGGGTACTTC.

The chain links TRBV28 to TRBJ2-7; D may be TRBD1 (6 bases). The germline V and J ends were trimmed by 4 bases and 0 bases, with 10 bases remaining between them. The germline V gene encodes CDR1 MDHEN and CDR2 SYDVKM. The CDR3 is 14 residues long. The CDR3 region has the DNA TGTGCCAGCAGTTCCCTAGGGGGCTCCTACGAGCAGTACTTC. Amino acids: CASSSLGGSYEQYF.

CDR3 region: CASSVGSSTYNEQFF. The CDR3 DNA reads as TGTGCCAGCAGCGTAGGGTCTAGCACTTACAATGAGCAGTTCTTC. This rearrangement joins TRBV9 to TRBJ2-1; TRBD2 might be the D (5 bases). Germline assignment: CDR1 SGDLS and CDR2 YYNGEE. The V end lost 0 bases, the J end lost 4 bases, and 11 bases lay between the germline ends. The CDR3 has 15 residues.

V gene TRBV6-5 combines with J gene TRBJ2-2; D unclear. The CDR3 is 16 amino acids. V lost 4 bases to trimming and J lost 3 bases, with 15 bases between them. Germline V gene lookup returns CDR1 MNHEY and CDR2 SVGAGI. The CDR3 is CASSSRIGIHTGELFF. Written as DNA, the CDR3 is TGTGCCAGCAGTTCGAGGATAGGTATCCACACCGGGGAGCTGTTTTTT.

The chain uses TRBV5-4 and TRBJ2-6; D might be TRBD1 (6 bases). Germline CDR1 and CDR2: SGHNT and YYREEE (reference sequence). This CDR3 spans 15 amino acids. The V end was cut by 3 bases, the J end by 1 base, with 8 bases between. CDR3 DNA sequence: TGTGCCAGCAGCTACAGGGATTCTGGGGCCAACGTCCTGACTTTC. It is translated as CASSYRDSGANVLTF.

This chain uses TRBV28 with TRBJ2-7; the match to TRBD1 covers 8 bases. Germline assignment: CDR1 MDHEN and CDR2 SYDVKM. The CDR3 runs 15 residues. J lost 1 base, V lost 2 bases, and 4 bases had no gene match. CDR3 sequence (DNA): TGTGCCAGCAGTTTAACTACAGGGGGATCCTACGAGCAGTACTTC. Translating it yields CASSLTTGGSYEQYF.

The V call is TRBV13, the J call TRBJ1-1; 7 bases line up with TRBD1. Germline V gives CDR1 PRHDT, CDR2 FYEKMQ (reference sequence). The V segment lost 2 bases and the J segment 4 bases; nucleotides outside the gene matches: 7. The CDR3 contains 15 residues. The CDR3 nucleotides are TGTGCCAGCAGCTTACCGGGGACAGTCGGCACTGAAGCTTTCTTT. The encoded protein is CASSLPGTVGTEAFF.

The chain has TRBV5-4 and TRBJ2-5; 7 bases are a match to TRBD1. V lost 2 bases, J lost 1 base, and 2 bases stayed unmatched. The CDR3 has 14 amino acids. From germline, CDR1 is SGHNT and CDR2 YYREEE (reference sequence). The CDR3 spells CASSFGQVQETQYF. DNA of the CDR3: TGTGCCAGCAGCTTTGGACAGGTCCAAGAGACCCAGTACTTC.

The CDR3 DNA reads TGTGCCACCCTGAACCAGTGGGCTGGCTACACCTTC. Its translation is CATLNQWAGYTF. The gene calls are TRBV28 and TRBJ1-2; D not resolved. Per germline, CDR1 MDHEN and CDR2 SYDVKM. V lost 10 bases and J lost 7, with 16 bases in between. This CDR3 has 12 residues.

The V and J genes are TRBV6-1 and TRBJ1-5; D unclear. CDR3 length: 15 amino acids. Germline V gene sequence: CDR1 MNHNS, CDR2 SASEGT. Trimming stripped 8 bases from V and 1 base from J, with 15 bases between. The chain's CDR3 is CASVVARSSNQPQHF. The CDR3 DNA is TGTGCCAGCGTGGTGGCCAGGTCGAGCAATCAGCCCCAGCATTTT.

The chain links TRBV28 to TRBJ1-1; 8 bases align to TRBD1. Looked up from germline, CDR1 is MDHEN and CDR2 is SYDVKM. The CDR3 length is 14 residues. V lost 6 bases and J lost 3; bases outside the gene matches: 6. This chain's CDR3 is CASSPGQGDTEAFF. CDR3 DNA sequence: TGTGCCAGCAGCCCAGGACAGGGCGACACTGAAGCTTTCTTT. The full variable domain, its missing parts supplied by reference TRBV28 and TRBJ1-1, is DVKVTQSSRYLVKRTGEKVFLECVQDMDHENMFWYRQDPGLGLRLIYFSYDVKMKEKGDIPEGYSVSREKKERFSLILESASTNQTSMYLCASSPGQGDTEAFFGQGTRLTVV.

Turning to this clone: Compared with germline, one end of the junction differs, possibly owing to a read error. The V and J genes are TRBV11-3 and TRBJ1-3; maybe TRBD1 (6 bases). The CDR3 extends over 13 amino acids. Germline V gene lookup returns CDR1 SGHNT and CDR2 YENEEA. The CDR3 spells CASSFSRGNAIYF. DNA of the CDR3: TGTGCCAGCAGCTTCTCCAGGGGAAACGCCATATATTTT. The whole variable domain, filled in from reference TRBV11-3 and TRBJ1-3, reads EAGVVQSPRYKIIEKKQPVAFWCNPISGHNTLYWYLQNLGQGPELLIRYENEEAVDDSQLPKDRFSAERLKGVDSTLKIQPAELGDSAVYLCASSFSRGNAIYFGEGSWLTVV.

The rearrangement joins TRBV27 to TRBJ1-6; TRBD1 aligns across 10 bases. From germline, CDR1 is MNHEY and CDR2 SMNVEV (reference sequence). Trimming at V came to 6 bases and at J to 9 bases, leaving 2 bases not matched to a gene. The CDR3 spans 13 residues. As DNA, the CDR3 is TGTGCCAGCAGCGGGACAGGGGCTTCACCCCTCCACTTT. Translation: CASSGTGASPLHF.

The CDR3: CASSLSLAAPDTQYF. The CDR3 bases are TGTGCCAGCAGTTTATCGTTGGCCGCACCAGATACGCAGTATTTT. The rearrangement joins TRBV27 to TRBJ2-3, with D hard to call. The CDR3 totals 15 residues. The V end lost 0 bases, the J end lost 4 bases, and 11 bases lay between the germline ends. CDR1 and CDR2 from the germline V gene are MNHEY and SMNVEV (reference sequence).

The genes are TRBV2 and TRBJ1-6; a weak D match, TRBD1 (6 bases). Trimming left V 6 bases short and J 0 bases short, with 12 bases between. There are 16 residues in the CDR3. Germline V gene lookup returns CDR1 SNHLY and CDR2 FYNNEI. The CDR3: CASRRDISSYNSPLHF. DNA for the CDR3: TGTGCCAGCAGAAGGGACATCAGCTCCTATAATTCACCCCTCCACTTT.

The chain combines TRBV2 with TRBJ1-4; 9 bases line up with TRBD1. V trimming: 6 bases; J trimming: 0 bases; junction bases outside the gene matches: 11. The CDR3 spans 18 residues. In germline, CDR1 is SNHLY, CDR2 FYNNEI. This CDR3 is CASSEQGAEWATNEKLFF. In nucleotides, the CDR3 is TGTGCCAGCAGCGAACAGGGGGCTGAATGGGCAACTAATGAAAAACTGTTTTTT.

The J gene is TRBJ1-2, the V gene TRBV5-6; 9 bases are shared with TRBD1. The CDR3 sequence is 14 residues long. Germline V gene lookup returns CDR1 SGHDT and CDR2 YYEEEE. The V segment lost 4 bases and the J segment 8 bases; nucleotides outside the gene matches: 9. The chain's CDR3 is CASSLLQGAPGYTF. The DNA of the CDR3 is TGTGCCAGCAGCCTACTACAGGGGGCTCCAGGCTACACCTTC.

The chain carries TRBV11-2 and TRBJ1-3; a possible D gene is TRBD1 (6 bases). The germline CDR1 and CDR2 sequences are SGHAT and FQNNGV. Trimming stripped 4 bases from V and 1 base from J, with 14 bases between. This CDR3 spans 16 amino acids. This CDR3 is CASSSLRGASGNTIYF. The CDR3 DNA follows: TGTGCCAGCAGCTCTCTCCGGGGGGCGTCTGGAAACACCATATATTTT.

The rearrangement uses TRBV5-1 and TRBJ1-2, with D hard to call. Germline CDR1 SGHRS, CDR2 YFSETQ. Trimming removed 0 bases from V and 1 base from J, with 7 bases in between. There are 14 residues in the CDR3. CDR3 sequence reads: CASSLDPGNYGYTF. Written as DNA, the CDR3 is TGCGCCAGCAGCTTGGATCCGGGTAACTATGGCTACACCTTC.

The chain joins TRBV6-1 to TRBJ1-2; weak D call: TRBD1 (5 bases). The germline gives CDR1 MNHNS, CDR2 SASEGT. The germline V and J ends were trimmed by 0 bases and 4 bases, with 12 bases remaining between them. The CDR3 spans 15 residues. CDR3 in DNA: TGTGCCAGCAGTGAAGCGCATGGGGCCCTCTATGGCTACACCTTC. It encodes CASSEAHGALYGYTF.

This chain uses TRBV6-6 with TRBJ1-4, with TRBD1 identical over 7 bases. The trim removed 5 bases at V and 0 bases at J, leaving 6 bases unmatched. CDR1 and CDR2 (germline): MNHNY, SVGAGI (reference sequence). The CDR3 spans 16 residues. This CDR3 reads CASSQGQAATNEKLFF. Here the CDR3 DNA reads TGTGCCAGCAGTCAAGGACAGGCCGCAACTAATGAAAAACTGTTTTTT.

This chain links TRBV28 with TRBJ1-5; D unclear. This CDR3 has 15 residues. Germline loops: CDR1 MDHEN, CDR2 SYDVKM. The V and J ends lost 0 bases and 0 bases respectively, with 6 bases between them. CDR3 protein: CASSLWSLSNQPQHF. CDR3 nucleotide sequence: TGTGCCAGCAGTTTATGGAGTCTTAGCAATCAGCCCCAGCATTTT.

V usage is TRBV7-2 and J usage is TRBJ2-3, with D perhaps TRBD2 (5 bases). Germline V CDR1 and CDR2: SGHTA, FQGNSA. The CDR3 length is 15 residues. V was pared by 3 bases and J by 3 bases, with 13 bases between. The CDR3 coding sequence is TGTGCCAGCAGCTTCGGGGTTTCGGGGACAGATACGCAGTATTTT. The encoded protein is CASSFGVSGTDTQYF.

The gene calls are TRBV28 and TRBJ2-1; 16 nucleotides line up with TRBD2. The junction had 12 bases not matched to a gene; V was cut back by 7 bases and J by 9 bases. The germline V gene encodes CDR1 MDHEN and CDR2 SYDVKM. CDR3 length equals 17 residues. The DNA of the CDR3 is TGTGCCAGCATCCTTGCGCCGGGGACTAGCGGGAGGGGTGAGCAGTTCTTC. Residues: CASILAPGTSGRGEQFF.

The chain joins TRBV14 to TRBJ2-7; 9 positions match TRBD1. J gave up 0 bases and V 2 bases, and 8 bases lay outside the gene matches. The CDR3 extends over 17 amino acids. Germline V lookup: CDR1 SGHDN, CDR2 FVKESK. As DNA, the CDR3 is TGTGCCAGCAGCCAAAGGTTGTACAGGGGGCACTCCTACGAGCAGTACTTC. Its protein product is CASSQRLYRGHSYEQYF.

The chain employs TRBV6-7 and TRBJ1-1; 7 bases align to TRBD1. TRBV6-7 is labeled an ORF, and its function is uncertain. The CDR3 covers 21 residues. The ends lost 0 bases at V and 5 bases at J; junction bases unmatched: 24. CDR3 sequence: CASSYSILVSGGNYLGTEAFF. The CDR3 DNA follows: TGTGCCAGCAGTTACTCGATATTGGTCTCAGGGGGAAACTACTTGGGGACTGAAGCTTTCTTT.

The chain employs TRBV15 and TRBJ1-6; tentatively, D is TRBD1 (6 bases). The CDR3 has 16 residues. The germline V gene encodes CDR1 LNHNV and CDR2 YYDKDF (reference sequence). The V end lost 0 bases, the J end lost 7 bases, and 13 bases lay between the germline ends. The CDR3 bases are TGTGCCACCAGCAGAGATTGGGGGGGGCGGAATTCACCCCTCCACTTT. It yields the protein CATSRDWGGRNSPLHF.

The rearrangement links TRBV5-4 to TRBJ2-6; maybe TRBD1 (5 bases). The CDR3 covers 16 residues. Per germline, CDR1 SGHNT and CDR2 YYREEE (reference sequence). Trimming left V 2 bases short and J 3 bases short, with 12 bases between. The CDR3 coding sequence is TGTGCCAGCAGCTTACCACAGGTCTTTGGGGCCAACGTCCTGACTTTC. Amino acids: CASSLPQVFGANVLTF. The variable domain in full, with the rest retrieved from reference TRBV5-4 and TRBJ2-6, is ETGVTQSPTHLIKTRGQQVTLRCSSQSGHNTVSWYQQALGQGPQFIFQYYREEENGRGNFPPRFSGLQFPNYSSELNVNALELDDSALYLCASSLPQVFGANVLTFGAGSRLTVL.